Sequencing of this TCR beta chain was carried out in a study of cytomegalovirus exposure and HLA in healthy donors. Regarding the study as a whole: As was reported, the HLA-A and HLA-B alleles of most subjects were accurately predicted from TCR beta sequences. A later analysis linked some 17,000 TCR beta sequences to HLA alleles at 0.05 false discovery rate. The study designated around 150 TCR beta chains cytomegalovirus-associated.

The sample holds a few counts of this clone. What it binds is not known. Germline assignment: CDR1 SGHDT and CDR2 YYEEEE. The CDR3 sequence is 14 residues long. V lost 5 bases to trimming and J lost 7 bases; unmatched junction nucleotides: 6. PCR involved 60 Vbeta and 13 Jbeta primers. TCRdb's copy holds only in-frame clones and misses some; the assay was immunoSEQ multiplex PCR. The table lists about 160,000 clones, 80% to 90% of them singletons. The sample comprised PBMCs. The rearrangement uses TRBV5-6 and TRBJ1-6; 7 nucleotides line up with TRBD1. The sequence was obtained from a young woman in good health and CMV-seronegative. The CDR3 reads CASREGQLNSPLHF. CDR3 bases: TGTGCCAGCAGGGAGGGACAGTTGAATTCACCCCTCCACTTT.